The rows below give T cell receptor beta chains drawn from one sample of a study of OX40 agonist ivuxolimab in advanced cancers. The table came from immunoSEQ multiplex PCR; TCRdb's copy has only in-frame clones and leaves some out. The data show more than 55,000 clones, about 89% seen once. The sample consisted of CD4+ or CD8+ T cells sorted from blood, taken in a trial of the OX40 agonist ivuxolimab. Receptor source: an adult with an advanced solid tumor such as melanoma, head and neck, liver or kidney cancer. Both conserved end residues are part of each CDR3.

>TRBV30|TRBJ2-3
CAWSTGYLSTDTQYF
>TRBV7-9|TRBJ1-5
CASSLSGTGPQPQHF
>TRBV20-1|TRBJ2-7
CSARQGYEQYF
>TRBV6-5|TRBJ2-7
CASTPGWTYEQYF
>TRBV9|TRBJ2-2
CASSGSSTGELFF
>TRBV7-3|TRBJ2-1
CASSSNSGTQFF
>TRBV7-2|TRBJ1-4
CASSSRTATNEKLFF
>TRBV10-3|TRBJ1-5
CAISESKGQGNQPQHF
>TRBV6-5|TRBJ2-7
CASTINYEQYF
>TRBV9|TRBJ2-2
CASSLRAGVVTGELFF
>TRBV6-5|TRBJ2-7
CASSLKAEQYF